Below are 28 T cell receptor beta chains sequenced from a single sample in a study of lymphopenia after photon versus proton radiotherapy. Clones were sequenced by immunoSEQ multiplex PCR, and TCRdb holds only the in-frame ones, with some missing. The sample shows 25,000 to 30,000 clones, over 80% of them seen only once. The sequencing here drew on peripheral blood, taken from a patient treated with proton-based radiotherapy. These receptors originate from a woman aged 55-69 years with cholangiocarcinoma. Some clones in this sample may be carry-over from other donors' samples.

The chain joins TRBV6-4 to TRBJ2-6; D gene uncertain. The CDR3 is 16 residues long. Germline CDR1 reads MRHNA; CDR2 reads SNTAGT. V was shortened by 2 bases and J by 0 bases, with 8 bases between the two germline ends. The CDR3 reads CASSDGTISGANVLTF. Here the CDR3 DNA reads TGTGCCAGCAGTGACGGAACTATCTCTGGGGCCAACGTCCTGACTTTC.

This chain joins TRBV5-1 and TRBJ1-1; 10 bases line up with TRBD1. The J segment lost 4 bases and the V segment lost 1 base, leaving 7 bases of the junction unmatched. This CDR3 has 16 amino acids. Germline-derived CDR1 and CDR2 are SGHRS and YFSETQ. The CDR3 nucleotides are TGCGCCAGCAGCTTGCAGGGACAGGGGATGTTCACTGAAGCTTTCTTT. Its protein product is CASSLQGQGMFTEAFF. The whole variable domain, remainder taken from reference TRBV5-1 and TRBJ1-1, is KAGVTQTPRYLIKTRGQQVTLSCSPISGHRSVSWYQQTPGQGLQFLFEYFSETQRNKGNFPGRFSGRQFSNSRSEMNVSTLELGDSALYLCASSLQGQGMFTEAFFGQGTRLTVV.

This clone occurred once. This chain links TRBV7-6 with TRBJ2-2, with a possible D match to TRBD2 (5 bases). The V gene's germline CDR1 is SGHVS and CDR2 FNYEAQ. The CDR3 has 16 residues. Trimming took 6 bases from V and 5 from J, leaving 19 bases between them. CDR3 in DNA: TGTGCCAGCAGTCCCCCCCGAGCGGAGAGGACCGGGGAGCTGTTTTTT. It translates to CASSPPRAERTGELFF.

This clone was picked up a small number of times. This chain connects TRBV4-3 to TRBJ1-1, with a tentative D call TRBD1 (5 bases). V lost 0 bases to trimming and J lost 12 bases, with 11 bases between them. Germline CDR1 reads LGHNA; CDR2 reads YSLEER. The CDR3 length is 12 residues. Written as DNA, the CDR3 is TGCGCCAGCAGCCAAGAGAGGGGCGGAACTTTCTTT. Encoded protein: CASSQERGGTFF.

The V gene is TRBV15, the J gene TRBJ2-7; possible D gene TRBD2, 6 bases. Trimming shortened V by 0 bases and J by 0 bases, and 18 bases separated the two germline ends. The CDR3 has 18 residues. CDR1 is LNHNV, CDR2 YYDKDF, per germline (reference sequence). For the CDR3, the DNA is TGTGCCACCAGCAGAGATCGCCTCGGACTACTTAGCTCCTACGAGCAGTACTTC. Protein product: CATSRDRLGLLSSYEQYF.

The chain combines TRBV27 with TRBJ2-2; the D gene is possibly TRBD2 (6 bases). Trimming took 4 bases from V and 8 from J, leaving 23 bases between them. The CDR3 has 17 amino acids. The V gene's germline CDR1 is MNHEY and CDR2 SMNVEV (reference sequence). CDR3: CASSSIRTVGGRGELFF. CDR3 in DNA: TGTGCCAGCAGTTCGATCCGGACGGTCGGGGGTAGGGGGGAGCTGTTTTTT.

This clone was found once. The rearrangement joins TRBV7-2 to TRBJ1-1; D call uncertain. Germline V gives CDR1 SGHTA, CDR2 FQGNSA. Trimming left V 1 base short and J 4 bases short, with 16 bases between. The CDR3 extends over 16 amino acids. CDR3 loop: CASSLVWLGSGTEAFF. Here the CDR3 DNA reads TGTGCCAGCAGCTTAGTCTGGCTAGGGTCTGGCACTGAAGCTTTCTTT.

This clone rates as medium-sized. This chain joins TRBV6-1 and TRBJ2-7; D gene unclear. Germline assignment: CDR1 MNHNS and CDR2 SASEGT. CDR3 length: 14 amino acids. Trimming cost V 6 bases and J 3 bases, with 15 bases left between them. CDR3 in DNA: TGTGCCAGCAGAAGGATGGGCTCCAACTACGAGCAGTACTTC. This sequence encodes CASRRMGSNYEQYF.

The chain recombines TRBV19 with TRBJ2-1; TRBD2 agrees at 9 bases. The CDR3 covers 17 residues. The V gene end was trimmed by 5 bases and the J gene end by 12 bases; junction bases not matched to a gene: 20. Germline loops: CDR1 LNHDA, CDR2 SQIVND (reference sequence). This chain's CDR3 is CASSFSTPSGMREGQFF. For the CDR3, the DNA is TGTGCCAGTAGTTTCTCCACCCCTAGCGGGATGAGGGAGGGGCAGTTCTTC.

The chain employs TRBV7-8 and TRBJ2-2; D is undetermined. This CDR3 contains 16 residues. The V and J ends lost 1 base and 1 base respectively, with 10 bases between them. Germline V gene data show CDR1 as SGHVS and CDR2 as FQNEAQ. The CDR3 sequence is CASSLGVGRNTGELFF. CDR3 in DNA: TGTGCCAGCAGCTTAGGGGTAGGACGGAACACCGGGGAGCTGTTTTTT.

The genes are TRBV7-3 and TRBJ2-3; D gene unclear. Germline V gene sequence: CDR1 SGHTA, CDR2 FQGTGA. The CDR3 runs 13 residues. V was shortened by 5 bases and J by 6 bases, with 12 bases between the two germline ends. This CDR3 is CASSPSHWDTQYF. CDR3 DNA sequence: TGTGCCAGCAGCCCCTCTCATTGGGATACGCAGTATTTT.

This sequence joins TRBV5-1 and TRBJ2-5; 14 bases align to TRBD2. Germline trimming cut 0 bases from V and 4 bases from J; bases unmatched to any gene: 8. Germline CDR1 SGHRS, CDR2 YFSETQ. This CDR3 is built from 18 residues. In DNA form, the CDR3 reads TGCGCCAGCAGCTTGGGGACTAGCGGGAGGTTGGCCTCAGAGACCCAGTACTTC. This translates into CASSLGTSGRLASETQYF.

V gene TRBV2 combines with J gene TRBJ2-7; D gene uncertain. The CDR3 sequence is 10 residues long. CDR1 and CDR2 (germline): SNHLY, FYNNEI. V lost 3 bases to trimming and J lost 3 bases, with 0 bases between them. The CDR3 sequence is CASSDYEQYF. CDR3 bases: TGTGCCAGCAGTGACTACGAGCAGTACTTC.

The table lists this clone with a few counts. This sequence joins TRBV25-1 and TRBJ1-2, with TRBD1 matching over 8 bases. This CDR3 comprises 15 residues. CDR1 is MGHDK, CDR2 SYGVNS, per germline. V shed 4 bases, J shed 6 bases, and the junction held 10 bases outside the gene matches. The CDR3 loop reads CASSAYPGQGHGYTF. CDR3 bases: TGTGCCAGCAGTGCCTACCCCGGACAGGGACATGGCTACACCTTC.

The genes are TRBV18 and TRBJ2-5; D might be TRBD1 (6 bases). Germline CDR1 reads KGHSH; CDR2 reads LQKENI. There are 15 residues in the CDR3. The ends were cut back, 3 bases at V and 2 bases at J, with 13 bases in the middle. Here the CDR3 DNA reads TGTGCCAGCTCACCGAGTAAGGGGGTTCAAGAGACCCAGTACTTC. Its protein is CASSPSKGVQETQYF.

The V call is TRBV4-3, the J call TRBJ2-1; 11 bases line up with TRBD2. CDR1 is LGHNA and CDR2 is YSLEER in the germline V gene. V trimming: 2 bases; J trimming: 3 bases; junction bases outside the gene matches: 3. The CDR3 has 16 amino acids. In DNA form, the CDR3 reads TGCGCCAGCAGCCAATTTGGACTAGCGGGCTACAATGAGCAGTTCTTC. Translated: CASSQFGLAGYNEQFF.

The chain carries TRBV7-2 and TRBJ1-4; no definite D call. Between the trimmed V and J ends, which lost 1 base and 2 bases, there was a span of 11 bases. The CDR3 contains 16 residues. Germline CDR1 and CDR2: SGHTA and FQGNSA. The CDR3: CASSLGQLSTNEKLFF. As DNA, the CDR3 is TGTGCCAGCAGCTTAGGGCAGTTATCGACTAATGAAAAACTGTTTTTT.

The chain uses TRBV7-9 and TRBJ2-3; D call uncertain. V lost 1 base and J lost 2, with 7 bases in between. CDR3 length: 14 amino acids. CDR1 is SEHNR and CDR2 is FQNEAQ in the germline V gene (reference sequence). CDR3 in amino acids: CASSLGLNTDTQYF. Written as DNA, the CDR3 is TGTGCCAGCAGCTTAGGGCTAAACACAGATACGCAGTATTTT.

The CDR3 coding sequence is TGTGCCAGTAGTACTATGACAGGGAACACCGGGGAGCTGTTTTTT. Translating gives CASSTMTGNTGELFF. The chain joins TRBV19 to TRBJ2-2, with D possibly matching TRBD1 (6 bases). Per germline, CDR1 LNHDA and CDR2 SQIVND (reference sequence). Trimming took 4 bases from V and 1 from J, leaving 10 bases between them. The length of the CDR3 is 15 residues.

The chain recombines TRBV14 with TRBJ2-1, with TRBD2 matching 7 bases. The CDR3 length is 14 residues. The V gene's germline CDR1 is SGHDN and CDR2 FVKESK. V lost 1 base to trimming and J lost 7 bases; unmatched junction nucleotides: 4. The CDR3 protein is CASSQGGGSNEQFF. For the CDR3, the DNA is TGTGCCAGCAGCCAAGGGGGGGGTAGTAATGAGCAGTTCTTC.

The CDR3 loop reads CASIRAGGTEAFF. As DNA, the CDR3 is TGTGCCAGCATCCGGGCAGGGGGCACTGAAGCTTTCTTT. The J gene is TRBJ1-1, the V gene TRBV27; 7 nucleotides match TRBD1. Germline V gene sequence: CDR1 MNHEY, CDR2 SMNVEV (reference sequence). V was pared by 7 bases and J by 4 bases, with 6 bases of the junction left unmatched. This CDR3 has 13 amino acids.

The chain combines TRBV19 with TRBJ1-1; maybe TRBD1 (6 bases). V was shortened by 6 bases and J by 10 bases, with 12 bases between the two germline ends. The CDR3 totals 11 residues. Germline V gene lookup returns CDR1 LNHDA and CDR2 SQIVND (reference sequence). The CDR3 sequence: CASSPGGAAFF. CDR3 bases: TGTGCCAGTAGCCCGGGGGGGGCAGCTTTCTTT.

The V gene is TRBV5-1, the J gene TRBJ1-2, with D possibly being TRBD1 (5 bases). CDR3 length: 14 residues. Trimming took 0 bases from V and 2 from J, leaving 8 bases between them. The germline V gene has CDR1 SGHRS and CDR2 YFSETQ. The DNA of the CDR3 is TGCGCCAGCAGCTTGGTCACAGGCAACTATGGCTACACCTTC. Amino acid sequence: CASSLVTGNYGYTF.

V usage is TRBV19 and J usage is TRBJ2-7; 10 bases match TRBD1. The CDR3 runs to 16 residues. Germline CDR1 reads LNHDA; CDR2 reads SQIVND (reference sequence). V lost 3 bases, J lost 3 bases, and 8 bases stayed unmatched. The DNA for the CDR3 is TGTGCCAGTAGTATCAGTAGGGGGGACAGGGGCTACGAGCAGTACTTC. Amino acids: CASSISRGDRGYEQYF.

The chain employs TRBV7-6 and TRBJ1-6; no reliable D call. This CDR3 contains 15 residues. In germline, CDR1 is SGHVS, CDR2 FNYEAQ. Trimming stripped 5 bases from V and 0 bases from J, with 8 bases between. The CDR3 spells CASSPVSSYNSPLHF. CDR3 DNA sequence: TGTGCCAGCAGCCCGGTTAGCTCCTATAATTCACCCCTCCACTTT.

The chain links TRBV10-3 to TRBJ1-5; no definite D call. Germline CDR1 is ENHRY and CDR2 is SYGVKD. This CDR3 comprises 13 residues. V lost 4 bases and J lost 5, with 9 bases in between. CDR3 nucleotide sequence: TGTGCCATCAGTGGGTCCAGTGATCAGCCCCAGCATTTT. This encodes CAISGSSDQPQHF.

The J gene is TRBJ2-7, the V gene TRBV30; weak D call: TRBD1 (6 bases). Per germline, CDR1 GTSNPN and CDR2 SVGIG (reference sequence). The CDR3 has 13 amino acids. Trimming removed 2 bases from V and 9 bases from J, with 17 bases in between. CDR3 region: CAWSFQGPFPQYF. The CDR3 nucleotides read TGTGCCTGGAGTTTCCAGGGGCCGTTCCCGCAGTACTTC.

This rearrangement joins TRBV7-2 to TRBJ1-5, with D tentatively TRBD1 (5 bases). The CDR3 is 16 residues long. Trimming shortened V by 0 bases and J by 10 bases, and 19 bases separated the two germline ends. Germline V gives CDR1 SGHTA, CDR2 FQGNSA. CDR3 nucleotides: TGTGCCAGCAGCTTAGCGGGACTCGGGGGTAGGGAACCCCAGCATTTT. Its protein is CASSLAGLGGREPQHF.